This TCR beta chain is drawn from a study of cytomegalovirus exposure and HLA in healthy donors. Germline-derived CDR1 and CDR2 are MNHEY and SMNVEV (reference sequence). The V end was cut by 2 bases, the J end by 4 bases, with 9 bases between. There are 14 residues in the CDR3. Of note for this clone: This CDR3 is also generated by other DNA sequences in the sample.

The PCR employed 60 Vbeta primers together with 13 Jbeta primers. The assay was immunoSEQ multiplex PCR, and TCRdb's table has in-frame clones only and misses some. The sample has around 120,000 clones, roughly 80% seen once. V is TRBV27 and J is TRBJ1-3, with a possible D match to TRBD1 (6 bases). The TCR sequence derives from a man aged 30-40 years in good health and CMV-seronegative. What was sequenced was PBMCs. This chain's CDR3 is CASSLTGLGNTIYF. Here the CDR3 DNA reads TGTGCCAGCAGTTTAACAGGGTTAGGAAACACCATATATTTT.